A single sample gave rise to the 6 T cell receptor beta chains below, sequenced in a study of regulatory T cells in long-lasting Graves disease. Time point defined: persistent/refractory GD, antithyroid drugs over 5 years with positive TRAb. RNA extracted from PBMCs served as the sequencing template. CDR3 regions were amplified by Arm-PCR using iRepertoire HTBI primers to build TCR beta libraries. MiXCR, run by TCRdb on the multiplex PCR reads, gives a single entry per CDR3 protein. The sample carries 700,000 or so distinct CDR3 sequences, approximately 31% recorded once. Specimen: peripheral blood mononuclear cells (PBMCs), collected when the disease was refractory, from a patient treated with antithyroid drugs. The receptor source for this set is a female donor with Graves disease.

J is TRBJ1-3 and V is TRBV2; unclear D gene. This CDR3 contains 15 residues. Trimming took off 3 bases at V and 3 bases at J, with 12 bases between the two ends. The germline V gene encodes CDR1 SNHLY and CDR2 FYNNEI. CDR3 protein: CASSEEGVIGNTIYF. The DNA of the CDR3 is TGTGCCAGCAGTGAGGAGGGAGTGATTGGAAACACCATATATTTT.

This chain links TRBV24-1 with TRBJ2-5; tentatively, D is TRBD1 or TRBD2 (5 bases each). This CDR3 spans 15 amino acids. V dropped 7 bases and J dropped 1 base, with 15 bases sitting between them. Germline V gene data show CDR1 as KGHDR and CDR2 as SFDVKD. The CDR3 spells CATSPGADLQETQYF. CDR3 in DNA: TGTGCCACCAGCCCCGGGGCAGACCTCCAAGAGACCCAGTACTTC.

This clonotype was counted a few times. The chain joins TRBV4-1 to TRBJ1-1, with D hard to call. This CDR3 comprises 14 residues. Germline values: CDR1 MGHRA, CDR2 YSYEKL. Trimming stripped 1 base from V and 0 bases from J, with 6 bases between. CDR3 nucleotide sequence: TGCGCCAGCAGCCAAGCTTGGCTGAACACTGAAGCTTTCTTT. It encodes CASSQAWLNTEAFF.

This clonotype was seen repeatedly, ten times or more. CDR3 amino acids: CASNKDRGMNTEAFF. CDR3 nucleotide sequence: TGTGCCAGCAATAAAGACAGGGGAATGAACACTGAAGCTTTCTTT. The chain recombines TRBV12-3 or TRBV12-4 with TRBJ1-1, with 8 bases matching TRBD1. V gave up 7 bases and J gave up 0 bases; unmatched junction bases: 7. The CDR3 is 15 amino acids.

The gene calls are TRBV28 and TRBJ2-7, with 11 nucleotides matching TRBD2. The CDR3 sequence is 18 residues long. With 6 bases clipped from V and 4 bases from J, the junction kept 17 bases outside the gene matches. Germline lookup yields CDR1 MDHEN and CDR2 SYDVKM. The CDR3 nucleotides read TGTGCCAGCAGAAAGTCCCCACGACTAGCGGGGCGGGTGTACGAGCAGTACTTC. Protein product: CASRKSPRLAGRVYEQYF.

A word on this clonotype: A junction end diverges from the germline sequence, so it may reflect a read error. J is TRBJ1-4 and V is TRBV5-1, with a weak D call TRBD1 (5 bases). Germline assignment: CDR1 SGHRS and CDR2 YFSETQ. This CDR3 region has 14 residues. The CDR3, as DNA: TGCGCCAGCAGCTTGGAGGGACGCAATGAAAAACTGTCTTTT. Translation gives CASSLEGRNEKLSF.